The 21 T cell receptor beta chains below come from one sample, sequenced in a study of T cell responses to AZD1222 COVID-19 vaccine. This table comes from immunoSEQ multiplex PCR, and its TCRdb copy is limited to in-frame clones, with some not included. In the table there are 100,000 to 130,000 clones, 92% of which are singletons. The material was peripheral blood, obtained 28 days after the second AZD1222 dose. All receptors come from an adult who received the AZD1222 COVID-19 vaccine.

Here the CDR3 DNA reads TGTGCCAGCAGCCAAGCCAGAGAGGGTGGCTACACCTTC. This sequence encodes CASSQAREGGYTF. This sequence joins TRBV14 and TRBJ1-2, with unresolved D. Germline V gene lookup returns CDR1 SGHDN and CDR2 FVKESK. The CDR3 runs 13 residues. Trimming shortened V by 1 base and J by 7 bases, and 10 bases separated the two germline ends.

The CDR3 protein is CASRDHRSANEKLFF. DNA of the CDR3: TGTGCCAGCAGGGATCACAGGTCCGCTAATGAAAAACTGTTTTTT. The V and J genes are TRBV7-2 and TRBJ1-4; possible D gene TRBD1, 5 bases. Germline V gene lookup returns CDR1 SGHTA and CDR2 FQGNSA. Trimming shortened V by 6 bases and J by 3 bases, and 14 bases separated the two germline ends. CDR3 size: 15 residues.

The CDR3 is CASSDPYEQYF. The DNA of the CDR3 is TGTGCCAGCAGTGATCCCTACGAGCAGTACTTC. V gene TRBV6-1 combines with J gene TRBJ2-7, with unresolved D. V lost 3 bases and J lost 2, with 2 bases in between. Germline V gene lookup returns CDR1 MNHNS and CDR2 SASEGT. The CDR3 is 11 residues long.

This chain links TRBV4-3 with TRBJ2-7; a weak D match, TRBD1 (6 bases). The V end lost 0 bases, the J end lost 4 bases, and 16 bases lay between the germline ends. The CDR3 sequence is 16 residues long. From germline, CDR1 is LGHNA and CDR2 YSLEER. Written as DNA, the CDR3 is TGCGCCAGCAGCCAAGAGCCTAAGGGGGAAGGATACGAGCAGTACTTC. It yields the protein CASSQEPKGEGYEQYF.

The chain is built from TRBV19 and TRBJ1-3; D is uncertain. The CDR3 length is 13 residues. The germline V gene has CDR1 LNHDA and CDR2 SQIVND (reference sequence). V gave up 7 bases and J gave up 5 bases, with 12 bases separating them. The CDR3 DNA reads as TGTGCCAGTACGACTGGATCGAGAAACACCATATATTTT. Amino acid sequence: CASTTGSRNTIYF. The variable domain in full, with the rest retrieved from reference TRBV19 and TRBJ1-3, is DGGITQSPKYLFRKEGQNVTLSCEQNLNHDAMYWYRQDPGQGLRLIYYSQIVNDFQKGDIAEGYSVSREKKESFPLTVTSAQKNPTAFYLCASTTGSRNTIYFGEGSWLTVV.

This chain links TRBV28 with TRBJ1-5; D is unclear. The V gene lost 0 bases and the J gene lost 0 bases, with 6 bases spanning the gap. Germline V CDR1 and CDR2: MDHEN, SYDVKM. The CDR3 loop spans 15 amino acids. CDR3 in amino acids: CASSLWQHSNQPQHF. In nucleotides, the CDR3 is TGTGCCAGCAGTTTATGGCAGCATAGCAATCAGCCCCAGCATTTT.

This clone showed up just a few times. The J gene is TRBJ1-5, the V gene TRBV3-1 (or the pseudogene TRBV3-2); D is unclear. Germline CDR1 reads LGHDT; CDR2 reads YNNKEL (reference sequence). Deletions cut 1 base from V and 0 bases from J, with 7 bases between. The CDR3 runs 15 residues. CDR3 nucleotides: TGTGCCAGCAGCCAAGGACTGAATAGCAATCAGCCCCAGCATTTT. This codes for CASSQGLNSNQPQHF.

This chain connects TRBV5-1 to TRBJ2-5; D might be TRBD1 (6 bases). Trimming removed 0 bases at V and 6 bases at J, with 15 bases between. Germline assignment: CDR1 SGHRS and CDR2 YFSETQ. This CDR3 has 15 amino acids. In nucleotides, the CDR3 is TGCGCCAGCAGCTTGGAATCAGGGGTCGCACAGACCCAGTACTTC. Translating gives CASSLESGVAQTQYF.

The rearrangement links TRBV10-1 to TRBJ2-2; D remains unclear. The CDR3 runs 15 residues. Trimming pared 5 bases from V and 7 bases from J, leaving 17 bases between. Germline CDR1 WNHNN, CDR2 SYGVQD (reference sequence). DNA of the CDR3: TGCGCCAGCAGTCCCGGACCCTCGCAATTCGGGGAGCTGTTTTTT. It encodes CASSPGPSQFGELFF.

The chain has TRBV4-1 and TRBJ2-1; TRBD1 might be the D (5 bases). V was shortened by 1 base and J by 4 bases, with 14 bases between the two germline ends. Germline CDR1 and CDR2: MGHRA and YSYEKL. The CDR3 sequence is 16 residues long. Here the CDR3 DNA reads TGCGCCAGCAGCCAAGGGGTGACAGATAGATACAATGAGCAGTTCTTC. This sequence encodes CASSQGVTDRYNEQFF.

The chain has TRBV5-6 and TRBJ2-1, with 9 bases aligning to TRBD1. This CDR3 has 18 residues. Trimming cost V 4 bases and J 6 bases; bases outside gene matches: 17. From germline, CDR1 is SGHDT and CDR2 YYEEEE. This CDR3 reads CASSSRDRVFWRSNEQFF. The CDR3, as DNA: TGTGCCAGCAGCAGCCGGGACAGGGTATTCTGGAGATCCAATGAGCAGTTCTTC.

There are a few counts of this clone. The chain links TRBV12-5 to TRBJ1-1; no clear D. CDR1 is LGHNT and CDR2 is FRNRAP in the germline V gene. V shed 1 base and J shed 11 bases, with 14 bases lying between them. The CDR3 is 13 amino acids. As DNA, the CDR3 is TGTGCTAGTGGTTTGGCCCCGGAGACCCTGGCTTTCTTT. As protein: CASGLAPETLAFF.

This clone was picked up one time. This chain uses TRBV20-1 with TRBJ2-1; D is unclear. V dropped 3 bases and J dropped 10 bases, with 7 bases sitting between them. The CDR3 runs to 10 residues. The germline V gene has CDR1 DFQATT and CDR2 SNEGSKA (reference sequence). The CDR3 coding sequence is TGCAGTGCTAGCTGGCGCGAGCAGTTCTTC. This gives the protein CSASWREQFF.

The genes are TRBV27 and TRBJ2-3; TRBD2 aligns across 12 bases. This CDR3 region has 16 residues. Germline V gene sequence: CDR1 MNHEY, CDR2 SMNVEV (reference sequence). The V and J ends lost 4 bases and 8 bases, in that order; junction bases with no gene match: 10. This CDR3 reads CASSSGLAGYLATQYF. For the CDR3, the DNA is TGTGCCAGCAGTTCCGGACTAGCGGGATACTTGGCTACGCAGTATTTT.

J is TRBJ2-7 and V is TRBV28, with 8 positions matching TRBD2. The CDR3 has 13 amino acids. V was clipped by 4 bases and J by 2 bases; unmatched bases: 1. Per germline, CDR1 MDHEN and CDR2 SYDVKM. The CDR3 region has the DNA TGTGCCAGCAGTTCGACTAGCGCCTACGAGCAGTACTTC. As protein: CASSSTSAYEQYF.

The CDR3 region has the DNA TGCGCCAGCAGCCATCACAGGGACAGCCAAGAGACCCAGTACTTC. It encodes CASSHHRDSQETQYF. This chain connects TRBV4-3 to TRBJ2-5; TRBD1 matches 7 bases. V was clipped by 3 bases and J by 1 base; unmatched bases: 5. The germline CDR1 and CDR2 sequences are LGHNA and YSLEER. This CDR3 comprises 15 residues.

J is TRBJ1-1 and V is TRBV3-1 (or the pseudogene TRBV3-2); unclear D gene. The ends were cut back, 4 bases at V and 6 bases at J, with 9 bases in the middle. This CDR3 spans 12 amino acids. Germline CDR1 is LGHDT and CDR2 is YNNKEL (reference sequence). CDR3 DNA sequence: TGTGCCAGCAGCCCGGGTGGGGCTGAAGCTTTCTTT. Protein: CASSPGGAEAFF.

This clone was found once. V is TRBV14 and J is TRBJ1-6; D perhaps matches TRBD1 (6 bases). V lost 0 bases and J 9 bases, leaving 9 bases between the germline ends. The CDR3 sequence is 14 residues long. The germline CDR1 and CDR2 sequences are SGHDN and FVKESK. CDR3 nucleotides: TGTGCCAGCAGCCAAGAAGGGGGAATTTCACCCCTCCACTTT. Its translation is CASSQEGGISPLHF. Looking up the rest from reference TRBV14 and TRBJ1-6 gives the full variable domain: EAGVTQFPSHSVIEKGQTVTLRCDPISGHDNLYWYRRVMGKEIKFLLHFVKESKQDESGMPNNRFLAERTGGTYSTLKVQPAELEDSGVYFCASSQEGGISPLHFGNGTRLTVT.

V is TRBV4-1 and J is TRBJ2-7; 8 nucleotides align to TRBD2. The V and J ends lost 2 bases and 3 bases, in that order; junction bases with no gene match: 6. CDR1 and CDR2 from the germline V gene are MGHRA and YSYEKL. CDR3 size: 15 residues. This CDR3 is CASSQQGLAGYEQYF. The CDR3 DNA reads TGCGCCAGCAGCCAACAGGGGCTAGCGGGCTACGAGCAGTACTTC.

In this sample, this clone turned up a few times. The chain has TRBV10-3 and TRBJ2-5; D might be TRBD2 (6 bases). Per the germline V gene, CDR1 is ENHRY and CDR2 is SYGVKD. The CDR3 is 14 residues long. V gave up 11 bases and J gave up 5 bases, with 21 bases separating them. The CDR3 loop reads CAVSEEMGGETQYF. The CDR3 DNA sequence: TGTGCCGTCTCTGAGGAGATGGGGGGTGAGACCCAGTACTTC.

The CDR3 DNA is TGTGCCAGCAGCCAAGGTCAAGAATTAAATGAGCAGTTCTTC. Protein sequence: CASSQGQELNEQFF. The V call is TRBV4-2, the J call TRBJ2-1; D uncertain. This CDR3 has 14 amino acids. Germline-derived CDR1 and CDR2 are LGHNA and YNFKEQ. The V gene lost 1 base and the J gene lost 7 bases, with 11 bases spanning the gap.